The TCR beta chain under discussion was sequenced for a study of T cells in Graves' hyperthyroidism and ophthalmopathy. The CDR3 regions of TCR beta were amplified from RNA transcripts. An initial round of RT-PCR targeting the TCR CDR3 relied on the HTBI primer set. TCRdb reanalysed the multiplex PCR reads using MiXCR and keeps one entry per CDR3 protein. The table lists about 620,000 distinct CDR3 sequences, around 16% of them singletons, with 3.8% in the top ten. CDR3 length: 15 amino acids. V lost 6 bases to trimming and J lost 5 bases, with 16 bases between them. From germline, CDR1 is MNHNS and CDR2 SASEGT.

This sequence joins TRBV6-1 and TRBJ1-4, with TRBD1 as a possible D gene (6 bases). The source material was blood. The sequence was collected from a woman aged 30 to 39 with Graves' hyperthyroidism. CDR3 in DNA: TGTGCCAGCAGAAATAGACAGGCACTCAATGAAAAACTGTTTTTT. It codes for CASRNRQALNEKLFF.